This T cell receptor (beta chain) comes out of a study of cytomegalovirus exposure and HLA in healthy donors. In the case of this clone: What it recognizes is unknown.

Primers: 60 Vbeta forward and 13 Jbeta reverse. Libraries were prepared by immunoSEQ multiplex PCR; TCRdb keeps only in-frame clonotypes and omits some of them. The sample includes around 130,000 clones, around 81% seen only once; the top ten take about 2.4%. Study results and caveats: Across donors, presence/absence analyses took sequencing depth to be roughly uniform.

The CDR3 length is 14 residues. Trimming pared 0 bases from V and 8 bases from J, leaving 14 bases between. Germline lookup yields CDR1 SGHRS and CDR2 YFSETQ. The sequence was obtained from a woman aged 40 to 55 in good health and CMV-seronegative. The chain links TRBV5-1 to TRBJ2-5, with D possibly matching TRBD1 (5 bases). Material: PBMCs. CDR3 DNA sequence: TGCGCCAGCAGCTTGGCCGGGCAGGGCGAAACCCAGTACTTC. The encoded protein is CASSLAGQGETQYF. The full variable domain, in which reference TRBV5-1 and TRBJ2-5 provide the parts outside the CDR3, is KAGVTQTPRYLIKTRGQQVTLSCSPISGHRSVSWYQQTPGQGLQFLFEYFSETQRNKGNFPGRFSGRQFSNSRSEMNVSTLELGDSALYLCASSLAGQGETQYFGPGTRLLVL.